This is a list of T cell receptor beta chains from one sample in a study of naive and memory T cell subsets. Each CDR3 protein is one row after TCRdb ran MiXCR on the 5' RACE reads. The data hold tens of thousands of distinct CDR3 sequences, with more than 7.5% observed a single time. Receptors originate from a female donor in good health. Each CDR3 is given with its conserved first and last residue. D genes are given only for firm matches. Size is omitted from some rows. Given values are once, few, many or a class for expanded clones.

len: 16
j_gene: TRBJ2-2
abundance: many
v_gene: TRBV3-1
d_gene: NA
CDR3nt: TGTGCCAGCAGCCAAGAAAGGCCAGAACGAACCGGGGAGCTGTTTTTT
CDR3aa: CASSQERPERTGELFF

len: 14
j_gene: TRBJ2-2
abundance: many
v_gene: TRBV24-1
d_gene: NA
CDR3nt: TGTGCCACCAGTTCTAGCCCGAACACCGGGGAGCTGTTTTTT
CDR3aa: CATSSSPNTGELFF

len: 13
j_gene: TRBJ1-2
abundance: few
v_gene: TRBV5-1
d_gene: NA
CDR3nt: TGCGCCAGCAGCTTGAGGGGCGGAGATGGCGACACCTTC
CDR3aa: CASSLRGGDGDTF

len: 13
j_gene: TRBJ2-5
abundance: NA
v_gene: TRBV29-1
d_gene: NA
CDR3nt: TGCAGCGTTGCCCTGCGCCACGTGGAGACCCAGTACTTC
CDR3aa: CSVALRHVETQYF

len: 16
j_gene: TRBJ1-1
abundance: NA
v_gene: TRBV12-3/TRBV12-4
d_gene: TRBD1
CDR3nt: TGTGCCAGCAGTTCAGGGGGAGACACAAGGGACACTGAAGCTTTCTTT
CDR3aa: CASSSGGDTRDTEAFF

len: 16
j_gene: TRBJ1-1
abundance: many
v_gene: TRBV5-1
d_gene: TRBD1
CDR3nt: TGCGCCAGCAGCGCCCCCGGGACAGGGGTCGGAACTGAAGCTTTCTTT
CDR3aa: CASSAPGTGVGTEAFF

len: 13
j_gene: TRBJ1-2
abundance: few
v_gene: TRBV7-9
d_gene: NA
CDR3nt: TGTGCCAGCAGCTTAGAAGGCACAGCACCCTACACCTTC
CDR3aa: CASSLEGTAPYTF

len: 14
j_gene: TRBJ2-3
abundance: NA
v_gene: TRBV20-1
d_gene: TRBD2
CDR3nt: TGCAGTGCTAGCCGGGGGGTCCTCACAGATACGCAGTATTTT
CDR3aa: CSASRGVLTDTQYF

len: 15
j_gene: TRBJ1-2
abundance: many
v_gene: TRBV3-1
d_gene: TRBD1
CDR3nt: TGTGCCAGCAGCCCGACGGGACAGGGGGCCTTTGGCTACACCTTC
CDR3aa: CASSPTGQGAFGYTF

len: 14
j_gene: TRBJ2-7
abundance: few
v_gene: TRBV20-1
d_gene: NA
CDR3nt: TGCAGTGCTGGGGACCCGGGGACTTTCTACGAGCAGTACTTC
CDR3aa: CSAGDPGTFYEQYF

len: 17
j_gene: TRBJ2-3
abundance: many
v_gene: TRBV6-1
d_gene: NA
CDR3nt: TGTGCCAGCAGCACCCAACGCCCCGGGACAAGAGCCGATACGCAGTATTTT
CDR3aa: CASSTQRPGTRADTQYF

len: 15
j_gene: TRBJ2-2
abundance: NA
v_gene: TRBV11-3
d_gene: TRBD2
CDR3nt: TGTGCCAGCAGCTTGGGGGGGTCGAACACCGGGGAGCTGTTTTTT
CDR3aa: CASSLGGSNTGELFF

len: 15
j_gene: TRBJ2-6
abundance: NA
v_gene: TRBV14
d_gene: NA
CDR3nt: TGTGCCAGCAGCCAAGGGAGCTCTGGGGCCAACGTCCTGACTTTC
CDR3aa: CASSQGSSGANVLTF

len: 16
j_gene: TRBJ1-1
abundance: many
v_gene: TRBV5-1
d_gene: TRBD1
CDR3nt: TGCGCCAGCAGCCCGGGGTGGACAGGGGCGTACACTGAAGCTTTCTTT
CDR3aa: CASSPGWTGAYTEAFF

len: 15
j_gene: TRBJ2-1
abundance: few
v_gene: TRBV6-2/TRBV6-3
d_gene: TRBD2
CDR3nt: TGTGCCAGCAGGGCCAGCGGGGGGGGATACAATGAGCAGTTCTTC
CDR3aa: CASRASGGGYNEQFF

len: 14
j_gene: TRBJ2-1
abundance: many
v_gene: TRBV20-1
d_gene: TRBD2
CDR3nt: TGCAGTGCTTCACGGACTAGCGGGGGAAATGAGCAGTTCTTC
CDR3aa: CSASRTSGGNEQFF

len: 14
j_gene: TRBJ1-1
abundance: many
v_gene: TRBV5-1
d_gene: TRBD1
CDR3nt: TGCGCCAGCAGCTTAGGGGGCAGGGACACTGAAGCTTTCTTT
CDR3aa: CASSLGGRDTEAFF

len: 12
j_gene: TRBJ1-2
abundance: few
v_gene: TRBV30
d_gene: NA
CDR3nt: TGTGCCTGGAGTGTATCTTACAATGGCGACACCTTC
CDR3aa: CAWSVSYNGDTF

len: 14
j_gene: TRBJ2-1
abundance: few
v_gene: TRBV29-1
d_gene: NA
CDR3nt: TGCAGCGTTGAGGGGGGAGGTTCCTACAATGAGCAGTTCTTC
CDR3aa: CSVEGGGSYNEQFF

len: 16
j_gene: TRBJ1-4
abundance: many
v_gene: TRBV20-1
d_gene: NA
CDR3nt: TGCAGTGCTAGAGACCGACGGTCGGCAGGGGATGGCGAACTGTTTTTT
CDR3aa: CSARDRRSAGDGELFF

len: 14
j_gene: TRBJ2-1
abundance: NA
v_gene: TRBV28
d_gene: TRBD1
CDR3nt: TGTGCCATGAGTCCCGGGACAGGGGAAAATGAGCAGTTCTTC
CDR3aa: CAMSPGTGENEQFF

len: 13
j_gene: TRBJ1-1
abundance: NA
v_gene: TRBV7-2
d_gene: NA
CDR3nt: TGTGCCAGCAGCTTTGGGGGAGACACTGAAGCTTTCTTT
CDR3aa: CASSFGGDTEAFF

len: 13
j_gene: TRBJ2-5
abundance: many
v_gene: TRBV12-3/TRBV12-4
d_gene: NA
CDR3nt: TGTGCCAGCAGTTTACAGTTGGGAGAGACCCAGTACTTC
CDR3aa: CASSLQLGETQYF

len: 14
j_gene: TRBJ1-1
abundance: NA
v_gene: TRBV30
d_gene: NA
CDR3nt: TGTGCCTGGAGTGTACCCGGGGCCTACACTGAAGCTTTCTTT
CDR3aa: CAWSVPGAYTEAFF

len: 15
j_gene: TRBJ1-1
abundance: many
v_gene: TRBV5-1
d_gene: NA
CDR3nt: TGCGCCAGCAGCCGGGGACACGGGAGGGGCACTGAAGCTTTCTTT
CDR3aa: CASSRGHGRGTEAFF

len: 19
j_gene: TRBJ2-2
abundance: many
v_gene: TRBV7-2
d_gene: TRBD2
CDR3nt: TGTGCCAGCAGCACCGCCCGAAGACTAGCGGGGCGCAACACCGGGGAGCTGTTTTTT
CDR3aa: CASSTARRLAGRNTGELFF

len: 14
j_gene: TRBJ1-6
abundance: many
v_gene: TRBV9
d_gene: NA
CDR3nt: TGTGCCAGCAGCGTAAATGCAAAGGGTTCACCCCTCCACTTT
CDR3aa: CASSVNAKGSPLHF

len: 16
j_gene: TRBJ1-1
abundance: few
v_gene: TRBV4-3
d_gene: NA
CDR3nt: TGCGCCAGCAGCCAGAATCGTTTGCCCCTGGGGACTGAAGCTTTCTTT
CDR3aa: CASSQNRLPLGTEAFF

len: 15
j_gene: TRBJ2-7
abundance: NA
v_gene: TRBV11-2
d_gene: NA
CDR3nt: TGTGCCAGCAGCTTAGATCGCGGGGTTTCCTACGAGCAGTACTTC
CDR3aa: CASSLDRGVSYEQYF

len: 13
j_gene: TRBJ1-1
abundance: NA
v_gene: TRBV6-5
d_gene: NA
CDR3nt: TGTGCCTCCCAACTGACAGCGAACACTGAAGCTTTCTTT
CDR3aa: CASQLTANTEAFF